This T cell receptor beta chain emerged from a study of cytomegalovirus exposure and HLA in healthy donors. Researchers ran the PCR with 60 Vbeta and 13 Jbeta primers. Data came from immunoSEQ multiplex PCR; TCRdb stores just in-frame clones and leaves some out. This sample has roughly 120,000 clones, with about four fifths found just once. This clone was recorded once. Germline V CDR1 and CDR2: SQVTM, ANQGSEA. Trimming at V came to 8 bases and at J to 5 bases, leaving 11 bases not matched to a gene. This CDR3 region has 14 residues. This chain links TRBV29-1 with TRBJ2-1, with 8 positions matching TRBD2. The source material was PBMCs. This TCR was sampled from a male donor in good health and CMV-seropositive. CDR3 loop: CSTRRGGLHNEQFF. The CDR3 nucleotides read TGCAGCACCCGACGGGGGGGACTTCACAATGAGCAGTTCTTC.